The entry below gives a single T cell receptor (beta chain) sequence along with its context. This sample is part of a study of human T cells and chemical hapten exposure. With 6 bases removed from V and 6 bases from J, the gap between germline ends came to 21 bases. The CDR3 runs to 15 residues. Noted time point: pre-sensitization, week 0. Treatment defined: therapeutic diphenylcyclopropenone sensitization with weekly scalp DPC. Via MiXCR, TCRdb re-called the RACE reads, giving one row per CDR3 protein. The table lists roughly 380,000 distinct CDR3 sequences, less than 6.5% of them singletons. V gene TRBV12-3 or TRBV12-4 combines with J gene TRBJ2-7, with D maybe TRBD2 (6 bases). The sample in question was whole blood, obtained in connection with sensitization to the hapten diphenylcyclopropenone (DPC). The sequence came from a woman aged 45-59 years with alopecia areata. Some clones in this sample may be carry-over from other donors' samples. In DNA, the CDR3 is TGTGCCAGCAGCTATACCGGGACTGCGCCCACCGAGCAGTACTTC. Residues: CASSYTGTAPTEQYF.